These 15 T cell receptor beta chains were sequenced from one sample in a study of cytomegalovirus exposure and HLA in healthy donors. PCR used 60 Vbeta primers and 13 Jbeta primers. Profiling relied on immunoSEQ multiplex PCR, and the TCRdb table lists in-frame clones only, not all of them. Of 100,000 to 150,000 clones detected, roughly 79% appear once; the ten largest clones hold approximately 1.7%. What was sequenced was PBMCs. These receptors originate from a woman aged 45-60 years in good health and CMV-seronegative.

This chain links TRBV27 with TRBJ1-2; tentative D call: TRBD1 (6 bases). The CDR3 has 14 residues. Germline values: CDR1 MNHEY, CDR2 SMNVEV (reference sequence). V was pared by 6 bases and J by 8 bases, with 19 bases between. This CDR3 reads CASSKTGLLYGYTF. As DNA, the CDR3 is TGTGCCAGCAGCAAAACAGGGCTTCTATACGGCTACACCTTC.

The chain combines TRBV11-3 with TRBJ1-1, with D uncertain. Germline V CDR1 and CDR2: SGHNT, YENEEA. Trimming shortened V by 1 base and J by 7 bases, and 16 bases separated the two germline ends. This CDR3 is 15 amino acids long. Here the CDR3 DNA reads TGTGCCAGCAGCTTAGGTGGTGGAGGTAAGGGTGAAGCTTTCTTT. Protein sequence: CASSLGGGGKGEAFF.

The rearrangement uses TRBV19 and TRBJ1-5, with 9 nucleotides matching TRBD1. This CDR3 has 16 residues. Germline V gene lookup returns CDR1 LNHDA and CDR2 SQIVND (reference sequence). With 8 bases clipped from V and 1 base from J, the junction kept 9 bases outside the gene matches. The CDR3 DNA reads as TGTGCCAGTCGACAGGGGGAGGTTGTGAGCAATCAGCCCCAGCATTTT. This codes for CASRQGEVVSNQPQHF.

V and J are TRBV19 and TRBJ2-1; maybe TRBD2 (5 bases). CDR1 is LNHDA and CDR2 is SQIVND in the germline V gene (reference sequence). The length of the CDR3 is 16 residues. V was clipped by 5 bases and J by 3 bases, with 17 bases between them. The CDR3 here is CASSFLTEGVYNEQFF. CDR3 bases: TGTGCCAGTAGTTTCCTTACTGAGGGAGTCTACAATGAGCAGTTCTTC.

The rearrangement links TRBV7-2 to TRBJ1-4, with 7 positions matching TRBD1. Germline lookup yields CDR1 SGHTA and CDR2 FQGNSA. Germline trimming cut 6 bases from V and 7 bases from J; bases unmatched to any gene: 5. The CDR3 runs 13 residues. The DNA for the CDR3 is TGTGCCAGCAGTCCCGGGACAGCTGAAAAACTGTTTTTT. Its translation is CASSPGTAEKLFF. The whole variable domain, filled in from reference TRBV7-2 and TRBJ1-4, reads GAGVSQSPSNKVTEKGKDVELRCDPISGHTALYWYRQSLGQGLEFLIYFQGNSAPDKSGLPSDRFSAERTGGSVSTLTIQRTQQEDSAVYLCASSPGTAEKLFFGSGTQLSVL.

The chain recombines TRBV28 with TRBJ2-7; D is ambiguous. This CDR3 has 14 amino acids. V was trimmed by 10 bases and J by 3 bases, leaving 19 bases between them. The V gene's germline CDR1 is MDHEN and CDR2 SYDVKM. CDR3 protein: CATRPPSYSYEQYF. CDR3 DNA sequence: TGTGCCACCCGGCCCCCCTCTTACAGCTACGAGCAGTACTTC. The complete variable domain, with remaining parts taken from reference TRBV28 and TRBJ2-7, reads DVKVTQSSRYLVKRTGEKVFLECVQDMDHENMFWYRQDPGLGLRLIYFSYDVKMKEKGDIPEGYSVSREKKERFSLILESASTNQTSMYLCATRPPSYSYEQYFGPGTRLTVT.

The V gene is TRBV9, the J gene TRBJ1-5; D is unclear. The CDR3 covers 13 residues. V shed 4 bases and J shed 7 bases, with 12 bases lying between them. Germline lookup yields CDR1 SGDLS and CDR2 YYNGEE. CDR3 sequence (DNA): TGTGCCAGCAGCCGAGGTTCCAACCAGCCCCAGCATTTT. Translation: CASSRGSNQPQHF.

This clone was observed a few times. The V and J genes are TRBV7-6 and TRBJ1-3; D is possibly TRBD1 (6 bases). V was shortened by 6 bases and J by 0 bases, with 15 bases between the two germline ends. Germline V gives CDR1 SGHVS, CDR2 FNYEAQ. There are 16 residues in the CDR3. Written as DNA, the CDR3 is TGTGCCAGCAGTTCACGACAGGTCAACTCTGGAAACACCATATATTTT. Its translation is CASSSRQVNSGNTIYF. Drawing the rest from reference TRBV7-6 and TRBJ1-3, the complete variable domain is GAGVSQSPRYKVTKRGQDVALRCDPISGHVSLYWYRQALGQGPEFLTYFNYEAQQDKSGLPNDRFSAERPEGSISTLTIQRTEQRDSAMYRCASSSRQVNSGNTIYFGEGSWLTVV.

The genes are TRBV7-2 and TRBJ2-2; 13 bases map to TRBD2. The ends lost 3 bases at V and 7 bases at J; junction bases unmatched: 14. The CDR3 runs to 19 residues. CDR1 and CDR2 from the germline V gene are SGHTA and FQGNSA. The CDR3 DNA sequence: TGTGCCAGCAGCTTCAGGACTAGCGGGAGAACTAGTACAGGCGGGGAGCTGTTTTTT. It specifies CASSFRTSGRTSTGGELFF.

The chain carries TRBV5-1 and TRBJ1-1; D is unclear. The V gene's germline CDR1 is SGHRS and CDR2 YFSETQ. This CDR3 contains 15 residues. Trimming stripped 1 base from V and 0 bases from J, with 10 bases between. The CDR3 coding sequence is TGCGCCAGCAGCTTGAACAGAGCCATGAACACTGAAGCTTTCTTT. Its protein is CASSLNRAMNTEAFF.

This chain's CDR3 is CASSVMRTVTGYGYTF. CDR3 in DNA: TGTGCCAGCAGTGTCATGCGGACAGTCACTGGCTATGGCTACACCTTC. The chain carries TRBV2 and TRBJ1-2, with a weak D call TRBD1 (6 bases). V was clipped by 4 bases and J by 4 bases, with 19 bases between them. This CDR3 contains 16 residues. The germline V gene encodes CDR1 SNHLY and CDR2 FYNNEI.

This clone was seen only once. The genes are TRBV30 and TRBJ2-2; 9 nucleotides align to TRBD1. The CDR3 spans 15 residues. The V gene's germline CDR1 is GTSNPN and CDR2 SVGIG (reference sequence). Germline trimming cut 5 bases from V and 4 bases from J; bases unmatched to any gene: 8. The CDR3: CAWGGTGPTTGELFF. CDR3 nucleotide sequence: TGTGCCTGGGGGGGGACAGGGCCGACCACCGGGGAGCTGTTTTTT.

V and J are TRBV7-3 and TRBJ2-3, with 9 bases fitting TRBD2. V lost 5 bases and J lost 5; bases outside the gene matches: 11. The CDR3 covers 16 residues. Germline lookup yields CDR1 SGHTA and CDR2 FQGTGA. CDR3 region: CASSPWGSGSGDTQYF. CDR3 bases: TGTGCCAGCAGCCCCTGGGGTAGCGGGAGTGGAGATACGCAGTATTTT.

This clone has just one count. The chain is built from TRBV6-8 and TRBJ2-5, with D maybe TRBD1 (5 bases). This CDR3 contains 14 residues. Germline V lookup: CDR1 MNHGY, CDR2 SAAAGT. Trimming took 0 bases from V and 4 from J, leaving 9 bases between them. CDR3 bases: TGTGCCAGCAGTTACTCACGAAGGGGAGAGACCCAGTACTTC. This sequence encodes CASSYSRRGETQYF.

CDR3: CSSGHTGGYEQYV. CDR3 nucleotides: TGTTCCAGCGGCCACACTGGAGGGTACGAGCAGTACGTC. The chain has TRBV7-9 and TRBJ2-7, with a possible D match to TRBD2 (6 bases). This CDR3 contains 13 residues. From germline, CDR1 is SEHNR and CDR2 FQNEAQ (reference sequence).